Listed below are T cell receptor beta chains from one sample, sequenced in a study of cytomegalovirus exposure and HLA in healthy donors. Profiled with immunoSEQ multiplex PCR; TCRdb holds only in-frame clones, not every one. The sample lists about 140,000 clones, around 80% occurring once. Input material: PBMCs. These receptors were collected from a female donor in good health and CMV-seronegative. The CDR3 runs from the conserved cysteine through the conserved F or W. Each record gives: J gene, clone size, V gene, D gene, CDR3 protein, CDR3 DNA. D genes are given only for firm matches. Expanded clones get a size class; other rows say once, few or many, or leave the size out.

TRBJ1-1 few TRBV19 NA CASSIGRGNTEAFF TGTGCCAGTAGTATTGGCAGGGGGAACACTGAAGCTTTCTTT
TRBJ2-1 NA TRBV9 TRBD2 CASSVGLAGGYNEQFF TGTGCCAGCAGCGTAGGACTAGCGGGAGGGTACAATGAGCAGTTCTTC
TRBJ2-1 NA TRBV14 TRBD1 CASGFAGTAFYNEQFF TGTGCCAGCGGGTTTGCCGGGACAGCCTTTTACAATGAGCAGTTCTTC
TRBJ1-1 NA TRBV30 TRBD1 CAWSVRTGMNTEAFF TGTGCCTGGAGTGTAAGGACAGGGATGAACACTGAAGCTTTCTTT
TRBJ1-1 NA TRBV5-1 NA CASSLATGDHAFF TGCGCCAGCAGCTTGGCCACGGGGGATCATGCTTTCTTT
TRBJ1-1 NA TRBV7-3 NA CASSYHRVGNTEAFF TGTGCCAGCAGCTACCACAGGGTAGGGAACACTGAAGCTTTCTTT
TRBJ2-7 NA TRBV5-8 NA CASSPRQSFTYEQYF TGTGCCAGCAGCCCCAGACAGTCGTTCACCTACGAGCAGTACTTC
TRBJ2-2 NA TRBV19 TRBD1 CASSAGQGSGELFF TGTGCCAGTAGTGCGGGACAGGGGTCCGGGGAGCTGTTTTTT
TRBJ1-1 NA TRBV30 TRBD1 CAWSVWDSEAFF TGTGCCTGGAGTGTATGGGACAGTGAAGCTTTCTTT
TRBJ1-3 NA TRBV11-3 NA CASSLAGSGNTIYF TGTGCCAGCAGCTTAGCAGGCTCTGGAAACACCATATATTTT
TRBJ2-7 NA TRBV7-3 TRBD2 CASSPLAGGIYEQYF TGTGCCAGCAGCCCACTAGCGGGAGGGATCTACGAGCAGTACTTC
TRBJ1-2 NA TRBV4-1 NA CASSQEDSLGGNYGYTF TGCGCCAGCAGCCAAGAAGATAGTCTGGGGGGGAACTATGGCTACACCTTC
TRBJ2-7 once TRBV7-9 NA CSSSFSGEGSEQYF TGTTCCAGCAGCTTTTCGGGTGAGGGAAGCGAGCAGTACTTC
TRBJ1-6 NA TRBV7-9 TRBD1 CASSGTGGPRSPLHF TGTGCCAGCAGCGGGACAGGGGGACCCCGGTCACCCCTCCACTTT
TRBJ2-7 once TRBV29-1 NA CSVEVGPNEQYF TGCAGCGTTGAAGTGGGGCCCAACGAGCAGTACTTC
TRBJ2-7 NA TRBV5-1 TRBD2 CASSLAETSGAYEQYF TGCGCCAGCAGCTTGGCCGAGACTAGCGGGGCCTACGAGCAGTACTTC
TRBJ2-5 NA TRBV9 TRBD2 CASSPHSGGPQETQYF TGTGCCAGCAGCCCTCATAGCGGGGGCCCACAAGAGACCCAGTACTTC
TRBJ2-4 NA TRBV7-2 NA CASSFSLIAKNIQYF TGTGCCAGCAGCTTTTCCCTAATAGCCAAAAACATTCAGTACTTC
TRBJ1-1 few TRBV18 TRBD1 CASSQNRGRLNTEAFF TGTGCCAGCTCGCAAAACAGGGGCCGCTTGAACACTGAAGCTTTCTTT
TRBJ2-7 few TRBV4-2 TRBD2 CASSQDKSGGFNEQYF TGTGCCAGCAGCCAAGATAAAAGCGGGGGGTTTAACGAGCAGTACTTC
TRBJ1-3 NA TRBV4-1 NA CASQGGHGSGNTIYF TGCGCCAGCCAGGGTGGGCATGGCTCTGGAAACACCATATATTTT
TRBJ2-7 NA TRBV5-1 NA CASSLEGFRVYEQYF TGCGCCAGCAGCTTGGAGGGGTTTCGAGTCTACGAGCAGTACTTC
TRBJ2-3 NA TRBV6-5 TRBD1 CASSVGQGTDTQYF TGTGCCAGCAGCGTCGGACAGGGCACAGATACGCAGTATTTT
TRBJ1-2 NA TRBV30 NA CAWSVQGVPSGYTF TGTGCCTGGAGTGTACAAGGGGTACCAAGTGGCTACACCTTC
TRBJ1-6 NA TRBV6-1 NA CASSLGQGKMPLHF TGTGCCAGCAGTTTGGGGCAGGGAAAAATGCCCCTCCACTTT
TRBJ2-2 NA TRBV2 NA CASSEWPSGTGELFF TGTGCCAGCAGTGAATGGCCGTCGGGCACCGGGGAGCTGTTTTTT
TRBJ2-3 NA TRBV7-2 NA CASSLDLVIDTQYF TGTGCCAGCAGCTTAGACCTAGTGATAGATACGCAGTATTTT
TRBJ1-1 NA TRBV28 NA CASSLFRRGGGTEAFF TGTGCCAGCAGTTTGTTCCGCCGGGGGGGCGGCACTGAAGCTTTCTTT
TRBJ1-2 NA TRBV27 TRBD1 CASSFRTGNYGYTF TGTGCCAGCAGTTTCCGGACAGGAAACTATGGCTACACCTTC
TRBJ1-5 few TRBV19 TRBD1 CASSIRDRKDSNQPQHF TGTGCCAGTAGTATTAGGGACAGGAAGGATAGCAATCAGCCCCAGCATTTT
TRBJ1-3 NA TRBV29-1 NA CSVGRAGGAGNTIYF TGCAGCGTTGGACGGGCAGGAGGAGCTGGAAACACCATATATTTT
TRBJ2-1 NA TRBV5-6 TRBD2 CASSLLGLGYNEQFF TGTGCCAGCAGCTTGCTGGGACTAGGGTACAATGAGCAGTTCTTC
TRBJ2-1 many TRBV6-4 NA CASSENQEDEQFF TGTGCCAGCAGTGAGAATCAGGAGGATGAGCAGTTCTTC
TRBJ1-2 NA TRBV7-2 NA CASSLTSANYGYTF TGTGCCAGCAGCTTAACCTCAGCTAACTATGGCTACACCTTC
TRBJ2-4 NA TRBV4-3 NA CASSPPRAPLAKNIQYF TGCGCCAGCAGCCCCCCGCGGGCCCCCCTAGCCAAAAACATTCAGTACTTC
TRBJ2-7 NA TRBV29-1 NA CSVGLDSYEQYF TGCAGCGTCGGACTGGACTCCTACGAGCAGTACTTC
TRBJ2-5 NA TRBV30 TRBD2 CASTLKAGGPTQQYF TGTGCCTCGACTTTAAAAGCGGGGGGGCCCACCCAGCAGTACTTC
TRBJ2-3 once TRBV30 TRBD1 CAWSVGDRSTDTQYF TGTGCCTGGAGTGTAGGGGACAGAAGTACAGATACGCAGTATTTT
TRBJ2-2 NA TRBV18 NA CASSPLTGYGGELFF TGTGCCAGCTCACCACTTACAGGGTACGGCGGGGAGCTGTTTTTT
TRBJ1-1 NA TRBV14 NA CASSHRGRAAEAFF TGTGCCAGCAGCCACCGGGGGAGGGCGGCTGAAGCTTTCTTT
TRBJ1-1 NA TRBV27 NA CASSLGDSTEAFF TGTGCCAGCAGTTTAGGTGACAGTACTGAAGCTTTCTTT
TRBJ1-5 NA TRBV19 TRBD1 CASSPYTGTGALGGNQPQHF TGTGCCAGTAGTCCTTATACCGGGACAGGGGCATTAGGGGGCAATCAGCCCCAGCATTTT
TRBJ2-1 NA TRBV27 TRBD2 CASRDLAGAYNEQFF TGTGCCAGCAGGGATCTAGCGGGAGCTTACAATGAGCAGTTCTTC
TRBJ1-5 NA TRBV2 TRBD1 CASSRDRGLNQPQHF TGTGCCAGCAGCCGGGACAGGGGACTTAATCAGCCCCAGCATTTT
TRBJ2-3 NA TRBV15 TRBD2 CATKGLATSDTQYF TGTGCCACCAAAGGACTAGCGACATCAGATACGCAGTATTTT
TRBJ2-7 NA TRBV5-1 TRBD2 CASSLSAGVLYEQYF TGCGCCAGCAGCTTGTCCGCGGGAGTACTCTACGAGCAGTACTTC
TRBJ2-5 NA TRBV7-9 NA CASSLTVYQETQYF TGTGCCAGCAGCTTGACAGTGTACCAAGAGACCCAGTACTTC